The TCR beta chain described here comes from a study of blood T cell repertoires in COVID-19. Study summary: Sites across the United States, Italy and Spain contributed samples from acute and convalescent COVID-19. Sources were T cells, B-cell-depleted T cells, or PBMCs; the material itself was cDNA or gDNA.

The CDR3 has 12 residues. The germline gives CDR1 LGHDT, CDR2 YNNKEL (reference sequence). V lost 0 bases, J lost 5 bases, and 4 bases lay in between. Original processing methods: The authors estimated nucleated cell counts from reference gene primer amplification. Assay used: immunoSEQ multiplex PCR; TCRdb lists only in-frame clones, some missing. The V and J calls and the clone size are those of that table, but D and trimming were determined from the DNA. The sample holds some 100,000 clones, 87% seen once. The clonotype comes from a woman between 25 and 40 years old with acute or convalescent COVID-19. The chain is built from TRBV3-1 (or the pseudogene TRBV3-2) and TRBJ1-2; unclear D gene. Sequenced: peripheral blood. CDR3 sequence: CASSQDRYGYTF. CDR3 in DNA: TGTGCCAGCAGCCAAGATCGTTATGGCTACACCTTC.